These T cell receptor beta chains were read from a single sample in a study of blood T cells in healthy people across ages. TCRdb re-analysed the 5' RACE reads in MiXCR, keeping a single row per CDR3 protein. The sample lists roughly 640,000 distinct CDR3 sequences, 25% to 30% occurring once. The sequenced sample was blood. The origin of the receptors is an elderly woman in good health. Each CDR3 is given with its conserved first and last residue. Fields, in order: V gene, D gene, clone size, J gene, CDR3 protein, CDR3 DNA. The D gene is left open where the match is weak. A row's size may be missing; if present it is once, few, many or a size class.

v_gene: TRBV9
d_gene: .
abundance: .
j_gene: TRBJ1-1
CDR3aa: CASSVVQGGDTEAFF
CDR3nt: TGTGCCAGCAGCGTAGTACAGGGTGGGGACACTGAAGCTTTCTTT

v_gene: TRBV7-3
d_gene: .
abundance: many
j_gene: TRBJ1-2
CDR3aa: CASSLMEEAANYGYTF
CDR3nt: TGTGCCAGCAGCTTAATGGAGGAAGCAGCTAACTATGGCTACACCTTC

v_gene: TRBV12-3/TRBV12-4
d_gene: .
abundance: few
j_gene: TRBJ2-1
CDR3aa: CASSSARESYNEQFF
CDR3nt: TGTGCCAGCAGTTCGGCCCGGGAGTCCTACAATGAGCAGTTCTTC

v_gene: TRBV20-1
d_gene: .
abundance: .
j_gene: TRBJ1-5
CDR3aa: CSARGQPQHF
CDR3nt: TGCAGTGCTAGAGGTCAGCCCCAGCATTTT

v_gene: TRBV6-1
d_gene: .
abundance: .
j_gene: TRBJ1-5
CDR3aa: CASTERYSNQPQHF
CDR3nt: TGTGCCAGCACCGAGCGGTATAGCAATCAGCCCCAGCATTTT

v_gene: TRBV27
d_gene: TRBD1
abundance: .
j_gene: TRBJ2-7
CDR3aa: CASSAPGTVAYEQYF
CDR3nt: TGTGCCAGCAGTGCCCCCGGGACAGTAGCCTACGAGCAGTACTTC

v_gene: TRBV6-2/TRBV6-3
d_gene: .
abundance: many
j_gene: TRBJ1-1
CDR3aa: CASSQAGQHTEAFF
CDR3nt: TGTGCCAGCAGCCAAGCGGGCCAGCACACTGAAGCTTTCTTT

v_gene: TRBV9
d_gene: .
abundance: .
j_gene: TRBJ2-7
CDR3aa: CASDPAGNEQYF
CDR3nt: TGTGCCAGCGACCCCGCAGGAAACGAGCAGTACTTC

v_gene: TRBV4-1
d_gene: .
abundance: many
j_gene: TRBJ2-7
CDR3aa: CASSLLGGAYEQYF
CDR3nt: TGCGCCAGCAGCCTGTTAGGGGGGGCCTACGAGCAGTACTTC

v_gene: TRBV15
d_gene: .
abundance: few
j_gene: TRBJ1-5
CDR3aa: CATSRGGQAFKPQHF
CDR3nt: TGTGCCACCAGCAGAGGTGGACAAGCCTTTAAGCCCCAGCATTTT

v_gene: TRBV12-3/TRBV12-4
d_gene: TRBD1
abundance: many
j_gene: TRBJ2-7
CDR3aa: CASSMGTGAAGYF
CDR3nt: TGTGCCAGCAGTATGGGGACAGGGGCCGCCGGGTACTTC

v_gene: TRBV4-2
d_gene: .
abundance: many
j_gene: TRBJ2-1
CDR3aa: CASSRYSGFPYNEQFF
CDR3nt: TGTGCCAGCAGCCGATACTCCGGGTTCCCCTACAATGAGCAGTTCTTC

v_gene: TRBV13
d_gene: TRBD1
abundance: many
j_gene: TRBJ1-2
CDR3aa: CASSSGQGFYGYTF
CDR3nt: TGTGCCAGCAGCTCGGGACAGGGGTTCTATGGCTACACCTTC

v_gene: TRBV5-1
d_gene: TRBD1
abundance: many
j_gene: TRBJ1-2
CDR3aa: CASSLGHRGSRDGYTF
CDR3nt: TGCGCCAGCAGCTTGGGGCACAGGGGCTCCCGTGACGGCTACACCTTC

v_gene: TRBV5-1
d_gene: TRBD1
abundance: many
j_gene: TRBJ1-5
CDR3aa: CASSPGQGLPQHF
CDR3nt: TGCGCCAGTAGCCCGGGACAGGGATTGCCCCAGCATTTT

v_gene: TRBV9
d_gene: TRBD2
abundance: .
j_gene: TRBJ2-2
CDR3aa: CASSVGTSNTGERFF
CDR3nt: TGTGCCAGCAGCGTGGGGACTAGCAACACCGGGGAGCGGTTTTTT

v_gene: TRBV7-8
d_gene: TRBD2
abundance: .
j_gene: TRBJ2-7
CDR3aa: CASSLVVRLAGGTTHEQYF
CDR3nt: TGTGCCAGCAGCTTAGTGGTGCGACTAGCGGGAGGAACCACACACGAGCAGTACTTC

v_gene: TRBV30
d_gene: .
abundance: few
j_gene: TRBJ1-1
CDR3aa: CAWSKRGEAFF
CDR3nt: TGTGCCTGGTCAAAACGCGGAGAAGCTTTCTTT

v_gene: TRBV5-6
d_gene: .
abundance: many
j_gene: TRBJ2-1
CDR3aa: CASSLNVVYNEQFF
CDR3nt: TGTGCCAGCAGCTTGAACGTTGTATACAATGAGCAGTTCTTC

v_gene: TRBV15
d_gene: TRBD2
abundance: .
j_gene: TRBJ2-7
CDR3aa: CATSRVRRAGREIQYF
CDR3nt: TGTGCCACCAGCAGAGTTCGTAGGGCGGGGCGGGAGATCCAGTACTTC

v_gene: TRBV7-2
d_gene: .
abundance: many
j_gene: TRBJ2-3
CDR3aa: CASTPREVPTDTQYF
CDR3nt: TGTGCCAGCACCCCGAGGGAGGTTCCGACAGATACGCAGTATTTT

v_gene: TRBV30
d_gene: .
abundance: many
j_gene: TRBJ2-6
CDR3aa: CAWSYGSSRRDGANVLTF
CDR3nt: TGTGCCTGGAGCTACGGGTCCTCTCGTCGAGATGGGGCCAACGTCCTGACTTTC

v_gene: TRBV7-2
d_gene: .
abundance: many
j_gene: TRBJ2-3
CDR3aa: CASSRRAASLIRTDTQYF
CDR3nt: TGTGCCAGCAGCCGACGCGCGGCCTCACTGATTCGCACAGATACGCAGTATTTT

v_gene: TRBV20-1
d_gene: .
abundance: .
j_gene: TRBJ2-5
CDR3aa: CSAAHSDNQETQYF
CDR3nt: TGCAGTGCTGCACACTCTGACAACCAAGAGACCCAGTACTTC

v_gene: TRBV7-2
d_gene: .
abundance: .
j_gene: TRBJ2-2
CDR3aa: CASSFQQYTGELFF
CDR3nt: TGTGCCAGCAGCTTCCAACAGTACACCGGGGAGCTGTTTTTT

v_gene: TRBV6-2/TRBV6-3
d_gene: TRBD1
abundance: many
j_gene: TRBJ2-4
CDR3aa: CASSYAGQGNIQYF
CDR3nt: TGTGCCAGCAGTTACGCGGGACAGGGGAACATTCAGTACTTC

v_gene: TRBV20-1
d_gene: TRBD1
abundance: few
j_gene: TRBJ1-6
CDR3aa: CSAGGQSGSPPHF
CDR3nt: TGCAGTGCAGGGGGCCAAAGTGGAAGTCCCCCCCACTTT

v_gene: TRBV5-1
d_gene: TRBD2
abundance: .
j_gene: TRBJ2-3
CDR3aa: CASSLLAGLIDTQYF
CDR3nt: TGCGCCAGCAGCTTGCTAGCGGGGCTTATAGATACGCAGTATTTT

v_gene: TRBV20-1
d_gene: .
abundance: .
j_gene: TRBJ1-3
CDR3aa: CSARREGFTGNTIYF
CDR3nt: TGCAGTGCTAGGAGAGAAGGGTTTACTGGAAACACCATATATTTT

v_gene: TRBV9
d_gene: .
abundance: many
j_gene: TRBJ2-3
CDR3aa: CASSERTSSTDTQYF
CDR3nt: TGTGCCAGCAGCGAGAGGACATCTAGCACAGATACGCAGTATTTT

v_gene: TRBV7-2
d_gene: .
abundance: .
j_gene: TRBJ2-1
CDR3aa: CASSLSWPTGDEQFF
CDR3nt: TGTGCCAGCAGCTTAAGTTGGCCGACGGGCGATGAGCAGTTCTTC